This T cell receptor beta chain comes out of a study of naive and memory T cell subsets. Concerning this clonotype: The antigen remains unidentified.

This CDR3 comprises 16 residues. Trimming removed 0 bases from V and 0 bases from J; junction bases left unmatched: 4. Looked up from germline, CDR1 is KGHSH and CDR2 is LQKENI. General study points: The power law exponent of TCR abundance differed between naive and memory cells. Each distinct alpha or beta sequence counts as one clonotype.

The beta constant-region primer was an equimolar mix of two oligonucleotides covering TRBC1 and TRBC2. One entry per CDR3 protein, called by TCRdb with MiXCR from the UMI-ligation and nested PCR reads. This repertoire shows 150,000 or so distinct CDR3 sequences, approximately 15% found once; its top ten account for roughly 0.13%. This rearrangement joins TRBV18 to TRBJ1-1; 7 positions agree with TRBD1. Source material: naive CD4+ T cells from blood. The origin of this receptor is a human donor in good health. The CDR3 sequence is CASSPPGTDLNTEAFF. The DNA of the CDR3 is TGTGCCAGCTCACCACCGGGGACAGACTTGAACACTGAAGCTTTCTTT.